These T cell receptor beta chains were read from a single sample in a study of cytomegalovirus exposure and HLA in healthy donors. The table came from immunoSEQ multiplex PCR; TCRdb's copy has only in-frame clones and leaves some out. The table records around 140,000 clones, 77% of them present only once. The source material was PBMCs. These receptors were obtained from a male donor in good health and CMV-seropositive. The CDR3 runs from the conserved cysteine through the conserved F or W. A D gene is named only where the DNA matches it firmly. Expanded clones get a size class; other rows say once, few or many, or leave the size out.

size,V,D,J,CDR3,DNA
-,TRBV6-1,TRBD1,TRBJ1-1,CASGQGQAYTEAFF,TGTGCCAGCGGACAGGGACAGGCCTACACTGAAGCTTTCTTT
-,TRBV2,TRBD1,TRBJ1-5,CASSPDRALWQPQHF,TGTGCCAGCAGTCCCGACAGGGCCCTTTGGCAGCCCCAGCATTTT
-,TRBV5-6,TRBD1,TRBJ1-5,CASSRGTANQPQHF,TGTGCCAGCAGTCGGGGGACAGCAAATCAGCCCCAGCATTTT
few,TRBV6-4,-,TRBJ2-6,CASSGYSSGANVLTF,TGTGCCAGCAGTGGATACAGCTCTGGGGCCAACGTCCTGACTTTC
-,TRBV6-6,-,TRBJ2-1,CASSPYLSQGGQQFF,TGTGCCAGCAGTCCTTATCTCTCCCAAGGGGGTCAGCAGTTCTTC
-,TRBV5-1,-,TRBJ1-2,CASSLAGEGLGYTF,TGCGCCAGCAGCTTGGCCGGAGAGGGCCTGGGCTACACCTTC
-,TRBV7-2,-,TRBJ1-5,CASSYGQTNQPQHF,TGTGCCAGCAGCTATGGACAAACTAATCAGCCCCAGCATTTT
-,TRBV5-1,-,TRBJ2-1,CASSLSSPRGNEQFF,TGCGCCAGCAGCCTCTCTTCTCCGCGAGGCAATGAGCAGTTCTTC
-,TRBV7-2,-,TRBJ1-1,CASSFIGGEAFF,TGTGCCAGCAGCTTTATCGGCGGTGAAGCTTTCTTT
-,TRBV16,-,TRBJ1-5,CASSRPQGSNQPQHF,TGTGCCAGCAGCCGTCCACAGGGCAGCAATCAGCCCCAGCATTTT
-,TRBV2,-,TRBJ1-1,CASSVMAGLVNTEAFF,TGTGCCAGCAGTGTAATGGCAGGGCTGGTGAACACTGAAGCTTTCTTT